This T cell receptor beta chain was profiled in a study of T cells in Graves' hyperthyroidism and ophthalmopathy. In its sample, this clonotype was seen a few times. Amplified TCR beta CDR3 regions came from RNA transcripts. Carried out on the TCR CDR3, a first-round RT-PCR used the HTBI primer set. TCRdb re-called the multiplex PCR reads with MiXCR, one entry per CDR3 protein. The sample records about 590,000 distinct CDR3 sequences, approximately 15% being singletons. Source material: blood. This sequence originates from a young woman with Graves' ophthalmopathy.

CDR3 region: CASSQDTGFEGNTIYF. The CDR3 DNA follows: TGTGCCAGCAGCCAAGACACAGGGTTCGAAGGAAACACCATATATTTT. The J gene is TRBJ1-3, the V gene TRBV3-1; D perhaps matches TRBD1 (6 bases). V was pared by 0 bases and J by 4 bases, with 13 bases between. From germline, CDR1 is LGHDT and CDR2 YNNKEL (reference sequence). The CDR3 is made up of 16 amino acids.